The rows below give T cell receptor beta chains drawn from one sample of a study of identical twins. TCRdb itself ran the 5' RACE reads through MiXCR, one entry per CDR3 protein. The repertoire holds 450,000 to 500,000 distinct CDR3 sequences, with around 15% as singletons. These same data were also listed under a study on yellow fever vaccine responses in identical twins.

Sample: CD4+ T cells sorted from blood. These receptors originate from a woman aged 18-35 years in good health. Both conserved end residues are part of each CDR3.

>TRBV9|TRBJ2-3|15
CASSVGAGGQDTQYF
>TRBV9|TRBJ2-7|14
CASSAGTGHYEQYF
>TRBV4-3|TRBJ2-4|20
CASSQEDTAAAGLAKNIQYF
>TRBV3-1|TRBJ1-2|14
CASSQARYGYGYTF
>TRBV4-1|TRBJ2-7|16
CASSQRSSGREDEQYF
>TRBV7-2|TRBJ1-6|15
CASSLVGGGGSPLHF
>TRBV20-1|TRBJ2-5|19
CSARVPAWSLAAPQETQYF
>TRBV6-5|TRBJ2-7|15
CASSYGAGGSYEQYF
>TRBV10-1|TRBJ2-4|13
CASSDGGTNIQYF
>TRBV4-3|TRBJ1-1|14
CASSQDPAVTEAFF
>TRBV2|TRBJ2-2|15
CASSPRGLYTGELFF
>TRBV11-2|TRBJ2-1|13
CASSFNRDNEQFF
>TRBV5-1|TRBJ1-1|14
CASSLTSENTEAFF
>TRBV5-1|TRBJ2-1|14
CASSPGQGSNEQFF
>TRBV5-1|TRBJ2-7|17
CASSLAQGLAGTYEQYF
>TRBV7-8|TRBJ2-4|17
CASSRAGQGVAKNIQYF
>TRBV3-1|TRBJ1-6|16
CASSHGQSIYNSPLHF
>TRBV28|TRBJ1-2|18
CASSFYAGGTGVNYGYTF
>TRBV10-2|TRBJ2-3|18
CASSESYGRVTFRDTQYF
>TRBV4-2|TRBJ2-7|17
CASSQASSSGSAYEQYF
>TRBV30|TRBJ2-1|14
CAWSAGAGGNEQFF
>TRBV20-1|TRBJ2-7|15
CSARKQTGLGYEQYF
>TRBV7-2|TRBJ2-7|14
CASSPQGGRYEQYF
>TRBV6-2/TRBV6-3|TRBJ2-7|12
CASMEGPYEQYF
>TRBV7-6|TRBJ2-1|14
CASSLALGGSEQFF
>TRBV20-1|TRBJ2-1|15
CSAIPTSKSYNEQFF
>TRBV9|TRBJ2-5|14
CASSPQGGWETQYF
>TRBV12-3/TRBV12-4|TRBJ2-1|15
CASGPGLAGYNEQFF
>TRBV6-2/TRBV6-3|TRBJ2-3|14
CASSSQSTGRAQYF
>TRBV7-2|TRBJ2-7|16
CASSAVGTGGPHEQYF
>TRBV24-1|TRBJ2-2|16
CATGLAGGTNTGELFF
>TRBV2|TRBJ2-2|15
CASSSRQGTTGELFF
>TRBV12-3/TRBV12-4|TRBJ2-1|14
CASSLIGQYNEQFF
>TRBV27|TRBJ1-5|14
CASSPSSGNQPQHF
>TRBV2|TRBJ2-1|17
CASSVVRALPTYNEQFF
>TRBV2|TRBJ1-4|14
CASSEMGAGEKLFF
>TRBV20-1|TRBJ2-7|13
CSASWAGLDEQYF
>TRBV29-1|TRBJ2-3|16
CSVRSTSGAQGDTQYF
>TRBV4-2|TRBJ2-7|17
CASSQVRATSYTYEQYF
>TRBV21-1|TRBJ1-5|13
CASSKQGDQPQHF
>TRBV6-1|TRBJ2-7|15
CASSPLAGGGYEQYF
>TRBV20-1|TRBJ2-7|16
CSASRTSGNYLYEQYF
>TRBV11-2|TRBJ2-1|15
CASSLEVRGSNEQFF
>TRBV4-1|TRBJ2-7|15
CASSQVDRAELEQYF
>TRBV7-3|TRBJ2-5|17
CASSLTGLAGNQETQYF
>TRBV4-1|TRBJ2-7|13
CASSQPRSGEQYF
>TRBV7-3|TRBJ1-2|16
CASSLTGAQGGYGYTF